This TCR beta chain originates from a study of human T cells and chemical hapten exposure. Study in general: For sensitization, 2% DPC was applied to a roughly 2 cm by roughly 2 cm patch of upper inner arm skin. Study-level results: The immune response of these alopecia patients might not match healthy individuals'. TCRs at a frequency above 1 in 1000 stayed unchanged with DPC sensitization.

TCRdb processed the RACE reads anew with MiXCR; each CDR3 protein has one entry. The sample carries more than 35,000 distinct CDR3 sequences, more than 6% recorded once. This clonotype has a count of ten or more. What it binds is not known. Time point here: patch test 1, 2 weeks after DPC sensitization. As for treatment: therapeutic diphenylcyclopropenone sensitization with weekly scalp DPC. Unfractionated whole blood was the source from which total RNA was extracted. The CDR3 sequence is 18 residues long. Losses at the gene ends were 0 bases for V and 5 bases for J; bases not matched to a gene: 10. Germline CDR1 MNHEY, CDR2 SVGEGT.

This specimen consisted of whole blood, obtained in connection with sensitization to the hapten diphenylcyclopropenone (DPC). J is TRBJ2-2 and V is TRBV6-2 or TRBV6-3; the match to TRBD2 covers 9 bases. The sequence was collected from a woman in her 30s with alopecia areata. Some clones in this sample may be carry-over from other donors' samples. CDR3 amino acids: CASSYSSSGGAKTGELFF. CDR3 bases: TGTGCCAGCAGTTACTCGAGTAGCGGGGGAGCCAAAACCGGGGAGCTGTTTTTT.